This is a list of T cell receptor beta chains from one sample in a study of CD4 T cells in relation to SARS-CoV-2 and coronaviruses. No antigens are known for them. Profiling relied on immunoSEQ multiplex PCR, and the TCRdb table lists in-frame clones only, not all of them. The sample includes about 41,000 clones, approximately 84% of them seen just once. The specimen sequenced was naive CD4+ T cells from PBMCs, cultured in vitro. The receptors come from an adult with COVID-19. The CDR3 runs from the conserved cysteine through the conserved F or W. D genes are given only for firm matches. Only part of the rows carry a size: once, few, many, or a class if the clone is expanded.

>TRBJ2-4|.|TRBV12-3/TRBV12-4|.
CASGKENIQYF
TGTGCCAGCGGCAAGGAAAACATTCAGTACTTC
>TRBJ2-3|.|TRBV6-1|TRBD2
CASSEESSGRAWDTQYF
TGTGCCAGCAGTGAAGAGAGTAGCGGGAGGGCGTGGGATACGCAGTATTTT
>TRBJ1-1|.|TRBV4-1|.
CASSQNDLGRSAFF
TGCGCCAGCAGTCAAAATGATCTGGGACGTTCAGCTTTCTTT
>TRBJ2-2|.|TRBV5-6|.
CASSFTGTVNTGELFF
TGTGCCAGCAGCTTTACCGGGACGGTGAACACCGGGGAGCTGTTTTTT
>TRBJ2-2|.|TRBV11-3|.
CASSRLYSSNTGELFF
TGTGCCAGCAGCCGACTTTACAGCTCGAACACCGGGGAGCTGTTTTTT
>TRBJ2-7|.|TRBV19|.
CASSLARGYEQYF
TGTGCCAGTAGTTTGGCCAGAGGATACGAGCAGTACTTC
>TRBJ2-3|few|TRBV4-1|TRBD2
CASSQDGASGSTDTQYF
TGCGCCAGCAGCCAAGATGGCGCTAGCGGGAGCACAGATACGCAGTATTTT
>TRBJ2-1|.|TRBV25-1|TRBD2
CASSARDYSSYNEQFF
TGTGCCAGCAGTGCCCGGGACTACAGCTCCTACAATGAGCAGTTCTTC
>TRBJ2-7|.|TRBV7-9|TRBD1
CASTKGTGGNEQYF
TGTGCCAGTACAAAAGGGACAGGAGGGAACGAGCAGTACTTC
>TRBJ2-7|.|TRBV14|.
CASSQGYGGSSYEQYF
TGTGCCAGCAGCCAAGGTTATGGCGGATCCTCCTACGAGCAGTACTTC
>TRBJ2-5|once|TRBV15|.
CATSRVQGQETQYF
TGTGCCACCAGCAGAGTGCAGGGTCAAGAGACCCAGTACTTC
>TRBJ2-5|few|TRBV5-6|.
CASSWDRQETQYF
TGTGCCAGCAGCTGGGACCGCCAAGAGACCCAGTACTTC
>TRBJ2-1|few|TRBV7-3|TRBD2
CASSLGLAGYNEQFF
TGTGCCAGCAGCTTAGGACTAGCGGGTTACAATGAGCAGTTCTTC